These T cell receptor beta chains were read from a single sample in a study of T-cell memory formation after mild COVID-19. In TCRdb, the 5' RACE reads were re-called with MiXCR into one record per CDR3 protein. The repertoire holds 200,000 or so distinct CDR3 sequences, with over 9% as singletons. The sequencing sample was made of PBMCs or a T cell subset sorted from them (not recorded which). All receptors derive from a man aged 18 to 29 who had mild COVID-19 (a few samples of this study predate the infection). Cell type and time point are not known. Both conserved end residues are trimmed from each CDR3. Fields, in order: J gene, V gene, CDR3 protein.

>TRBJ1-1|TRBV7-9
ASSRGQENTEAF
>TRBJ2-1|TRBV4-3
ASSQVSGGWGNEQF
>TRBJ1-1|TRBV6-5
ASSTTQVNTEAF
>TRBJ2-7|TRBV13
ASSVAGGNYEQY
>TRBJ1-4|TRBV6-2/TRBV6-3
ASSYGQGGNEKLF
>TRBJ2-1|TRBV2
ASRAGDSYNEQF
>TRBJ2-5|TRBV9
ASSVWDDQETQY
>TRBJ2-2|TRBV11-2
ASRSIRDRYTNTGELF
>TRBJ1-5|TRBV12-3/TRBV12-4
ASRTGSNQPQH
>TRBJ2-1|TRBV2
ASSGRSRLNHNEQF
>TRBJ2-5|TRBV4-2
ASSQDSQAGGQETQY
>TRBJ1-2|TRBV6-5
ASSYSKSRGLTYHGYT
>TRBJ1-3|TRBV6-6
ASRPTGSNGNTIY
>TRBJ2-2|TRBV27
ASSLMGGETGELF
>TRBJ2-5|TRBV6-6
ASSYSRAGGETQY
>TRBJ1-5|TRBV4-1
ASSRTGGQGNQPQH
>TRBJ2-3|TRBV4-3
ASSQEPSGVTDTQY
>TRBJ1-1|TRBV7-2
ASSQRTEAF
>TRBJ1-2|TRBV29-1
SASTLPHGYT
>TRBJ1-5|TRBV6-2/TRBV6-3
ASRTPPNQPQH
>TRBJ1-5|TRBV7-9
ASSLGAGGGQPQH
>TRBJ1-6|TRBV27
ASSRRSGTGDSPLH
>TRBJ2-5|TRBV4-2
ASSQTSHDETQY
>TRBJ2-3|TRBV6-2/TRBV6-3
ASSYPLAGVTDTKY
>TRBJ2-1|TRBV6-6
ASSIGGPLYNEQF
>TRBJ1-4|TRBV10-3
AISESARTNEKLF
>TRBJ2-3|TRBV6-2/TRBV6-3
ASSLNFIGTDTQY
>TRBJ2-7|TRBV15
ATSRDGRGEQY
>TRBJ2-3|TRBV7-2
ASSFREGTDTQY
>TRBJ2-7|TRBV7-3
ASSPMPGLGYEQY
>TRBJ1-5|TRBV12-3/TRBV12-4
ASSLRQLILGNQPQH
>TRBJ2-2|TRBV5-4
ASSLMTLAGASNTGELF
>TRBJ1-5|TRBV12-3/TRBV12-4
ASSFAGGSNQPQH
>TRBJ1-1|TRBV6-5
ASSTRGGISTEAF
>TRBJ1-1|TRBV20-1
SARAGGVSEAF
>TRBJ2-7|TRBV3-1
ASSQGISGSEQY
>TRBJ1-1|TRBV5-1
ASSSGPPRDTEAF
>TRBJ2-1|TRBV20-1
SARDPLGGFNEQF
>TRBJ1-2|TRBV7-2
ASSFTAGYGYT
>TRBJ1-5|TRBV6-2/TRBV6-3
ASRVGAQPQH
>TRBJ2-1|TRBV11-2
ASSLGDRNYNEQF
>TRBJ2-2|TRBV7-6
ASSPGSGGRELF
>TRBJ1-5|TRBV7-2
ASSLESRGRGQPQH
>TRBJ2-5|TRBV5-6
ASSLGWSGPETQY
>TRBJ2-7|TRBV12-3/TRBV12-4
ASGSEDTYEQY
>TRBJ1-1|TRBV20-1
SAREGGGGTEAF
>TRBJ1-6|TRBV6-6
ASGRTGGYSPLH
>TRBJ2-3|TRBV2
ASKIPGLAGADTQY
>TRBJ2-3|TRBV6-2/TRBV6-3
ASSPVDRIYTDTQY
>TRBJ2-7|TRBV20-1
SATPTQSYEQY
>TRBJ1-5|TRBV12-3/TRBV12-4
ASSFSNDRAGRQPQH
>TRBJ1-3|TRBV4-2
ASSQDGTGSGNTIY
>TRBJ1-1|TRBV5-1
ASSLFRGSNTEAF
>TRBJ2-7|TRBV30
AWSTSYEQY
>TRBJ2-7|TRBV7-9
ASSLGVGQVSYEQY
>TRBJ1-2|TRBV12-3/TRBV12-4
ASSFRPYGYT
>TRBJ2-5|TRBV7-9
ASSPGGVRETQY
>TRBJ2-7|TRBV6-5
ASRGTLDLAYEQY
>TRBJ2-3|TRBV5-4
ASSFRTSGGVDTQY
>TRBJ2-2|TRBV28
ASSLIGRTYTGELF